The clone carrying this T cell receptor (beta chain) was seen ten or more times. What it binds is not known. Each CDR3 protein gets one entry after TCRdb re-called the PCR reads with MiXCR. There are fewer than 25,000 distinct CDR3 sequences in the sample; about 21% occur only once, and about 6% lies in the top ten. This specimen belongs to a study of molecular identifiers for immune sequencing clone quantification. Background on the study: Four of five splits of RNA from approximately 22,000 or 94,000 naive CD8 cells were sequenced in replicates. Study-wide results and limits: In CMV-specific effectors, clones above 20 copies held over 99% of molecules; naive, under 1%.

The CDR3 extends over 14 amino acids. V was shortened by 0 bases and J by 4 bases, with 13 bases between the two germline ends. CDR1 and CDR2 from the germline V gene are SQVTM and ANQGSEA. The sample comprised naive CD8+ T cells from blood, with Jurkat cell RNA spiked in. Documented subset: FACS-sorted CD8+CD4-CCR7+CD45RA+ naive T cells. The chain recombines TRBV29-1 with TRBJ2-7; perhaps TRBD1 as D (6 bases). The clonotype comes from a human donor in good health. Some libraries in this study had Jurkat cell RNA spiked in. Written as DNA, the CDR3 is TGCAGCGTTGAAGATGGTAGGGGACAATACGAGCAGTACTTC. Amino acid sequence: CSVEDGRGQYEQYF.